Here is one T cell receptor beta chain with its context. The entry originates in a study of blood T cell repertoires in COVID-19. At the level of the study: The United States, Italy and Spain provided the acute and convalescent COVID-19 samples. The cDNA or gDNA used as material had been derived from T cells, B-cell-depleted T cells, or PBMCs.

Study processing details: Scientists estimated how many nucleated cells there were by amplifying reference gene primers. Profiling relied on immunoSEQ multiplex PCR, and the TCRdb table lists in-frame clones only, not all of them. V and J calls and clone size are those listed in that table; D and trimming were worked out from the DNA. The data hold about 68,000 clones, with 87% observed a single time. Seattle patient enrollment occurred during active infection, with longitudinal follow-up thereafter. The clonotype comes from a woman aged 45-65 years with COVID-19, enrolled during active disease. Material for sequencing was peripheral blood.

CDR3 loop: CASSPSGPKDYGYTF. The CDR3 bases are TGCGCCAGCAGCCCCTCAGGGCCGAAGGATTATGGCTACACCTTC. The chain links TRBV4-1 to TRBJ1-2; D perhaps matches TRBD1 (5 bases). The CDR3 loop spans 15 amino acids. CDR1 is MGHRA and CDR2 is YSYEKL in the germline V gene. V was cut by 4 bases and J by 5 bases, with 17 bases left in between.